Reported below is one T cell receptor beta chain. Its antigen is unidentified. This specimen belongs to a study of shared clonotypes between healthy human individuals. Those who donated, Caucasian adults without exception, all lived in Nashville, Tennessee. Here immunoSEQ multiplex PCR was the method, and the copy in TCRdb shows in-frame clones only, minus some. The table records 740,000 or so clones, 60% to 75% of them present only once. In germline, CDR1 is LNHDA, CDR2 SQIVND (reference sequence). V lost 7 bases and J lost 7; bases outside the gene matches: 6. The CDR3 sequence is 12 residues long. Study-level points and caveats: Sharing across a few donors was seen in 4% to 6.5% of naive CD4 clonotypes.

The chain has TRBV19 and TRBJ1-1, with TRBD1 matching over 7 bases. The sample was memory CD4+ T cells sorted from blood. Stated subset: CD45RA-negative fraction. This TCR derives from a woman under 40 in good health. CDR3 nucleotides: TGTGCCAGTACCGGGGACAGAGATGAAGCTTTCTTT. Encoded protein: CASTGDRDEAFF. Drawing the rest from reference TRBV19 and TRBJ1-1, the complete variable domain is DGGITQSPKYLFRKEGQNVTLSCEQNLNHDAMYWYRQDPGQGLRLIYYSQIVNDFQKGDIAEGYSVSREKKESFPLTVTSAQKNPTAFYLCASTGDRDEAFFGQGTRLTVV.